This passage covers 27 T cell receptor beta chains from one sample sequenced in a study of OX40 agonist ivuxolimab in advanced cancers. Some clones are missing from TCRdb's copy, which holds only in-frame ones; the method was immunoSEQ multiplex PCR. The repertoire holds 50,000 to 65,000 clones, with 80% to 95% as singletons. Sequences were derived from CD4+ or CD8+ T cells sorted from blood, sampled in a trial of the OX40 agonist ivuxolimab. Receptors were obtained from an adult with an advanced solid tumor such as melanoma, head and neck, liver or kidney cancer.

This clone is labeled medium-sized. The rearrangement joins TRBV2 to TRBJ1-4, with 8 bases lining up with TRBD1. CDR3 length equals 12 residues. Germline V gives CDR1 SNHLY, CDR2 FYNNEI. After removal of 5 bases from V and 8 bases from J, the junction contained 1 base not matched to a gene. DNA for the CDR3: TGTGCCAGCAGTTGGACAGGGGAAAAACTGTTTTTT. This sequence encodes CASSWTGEKLFF.

This clone was detected once. The chain links TRBV5-4 to TRBJ2-3; 8 bases line up with TRBD2. The V and J ends lost 4 bases and 8 bases, in that order; junction bases with no gene match: 9. CDR3 length: 14 residues. Germline CDR1 SGHNT, CDR2 YYREEE (reference sequence). DNA for the CDR3: TGTGCCAGCAGCCCGGGACTAGATATCGGTACGCAGTATTTT. It translates to CASSPGLDIGTQYF.

CDR3 protein: CASGTEETQYF. The CDR3 coding sequence is TGTGCCAGCGGGACAGAAGAGACCCAGTACTTC. J is TRBJ2-5 and V is TRBV6-5; 7 nucleotides line up with TRBD1. Trimming at V came to 8 bases and at J to 3 bases, leaving 0 bases not matched to a gene. Per the germline V gene, CDR1 is MNHEY and CDR2 is SVGAGI. This CDR3 contains 11 residues.

The CDR3 DNA reads as TGCGCCAGCAGGACTAGTACTCACAATGAGCAGTTCTTC. It translates to CASRTSTHNEQFF. This chain joins TRBV10-1 and TRBJ2-1; TRBD2 might be the D (6 bases). V lost 6 bases and J lost 5, with 11 bases in between. CDR3 length: 13 amino acids. CDR1 and CDR2 (germline): WNHNN, SYGVQD (reference sequence).

The J gene is TRBJ2-3, the V gene TRBV4-1; 11 nucleotides line up with TRBD2. J was trimmed by 1 base and V by 4 bases; bases with no gene match: 1. The CDR3 extends over 15 amino acids. CDR1 MGHRA and CDR2 YSYEKL come from the germline V gene. The CDR3 DNA follows: TGCGCCAGCAGCCCGGGACTAGCGGGCACAGATACGCAGTATTTT. It translates to CASSPGLAGTDTQYF.

The V call is TRBV27, the J call TRBJ2-2; perhaps TRBD2 as D (7 bases). Germline V gene data show CDR1 as MNHEY and CDR2 as SMNVEV (reference sequence). V lost 2 bases and J 7 bases, leaving 11 bases between the germline ends. This CDR3 is 14 amino acids long. The CDR3 region has the DNA TGTGCCAGCAGTTTAGGGGGAGGGGGCGGGGAGCTGTTTTTT. This codes for CASSLGGGGGELFF.

V is TRBV7-9 and J is TRBJ1-2; no clear D. The V end lost 5 bases, the J end lost 4 bases, and 11 bases lay between the germline ends. CDR3 size: 13 residues. Germline V CDR1 and CDR2: SEHNR, FQNEAQ (reference sequence). CDR3 region: CASSTSDGYGYTF. Written as DNA, the CDR3 is TGTGCCAGCAGCACTTCGGACGGCTATGGCTACACCTTC.

The chain uses TRBV5-1 and TRBJ2-1; TRBD2 matches at 13 bases. J was trimmed by 4 bases and V by 4 bases; bases with no gene match: 2. The CDR3 length is 15 residues. The germline CDR1 and CDR2 sequences are SGHRS and YFSETQ. This chain's CDR3 is CASSAGLAGYNEQFF. For the CDR3, the DNA is TGCGCCAGCAGCGCGGGACTAGCGGGGTACAATGAGCAGTTCTTC.

The V and J genes are TRBV6-5 and TRBJ1-2; TRBD1 is a possible D gene (5 bases). The CDR3 loop spans 14 amino acids. With 2 bases removed from V and 0 bases from J, the gap between germline ends came to 7 bases. The germline gives CDR1 MNHEY, CDR2 SVGAGI. The CDR3 DNA reads TGTGCCAGCAGTTACGGGACGGCTAACTATGGCTACACCTTC. Translating it yields CASSYGTANYGYTF.

This chain uses TRBV19 with TRBJ2-7, with no clear D. Germline V gene lookup returns CDR1 LNHDA and CDR2 SQIVND (reference sequence). Between the trimmed V and J ends, which lost 3 bases and 6 bases, there was a span of 15 bases. The CDR3 covers 14 residues. In DNA, the CDR3 is TGTGCCAGTAGTATTGGCTCTTCCTTTGGCGAGCAGTACTTC. It encodes CASSIGSSFGEQYF.

The chain carries TRBV28 and TRBJ1-2, with 10 positions matching TRBD1. The CDR3 contains 16 residues. The V and J ends lost 6 bases and 4 bases, in that order; junction bases with no gene match: 11. The V gene's germline CDR1 is MDHEN and CDR2 SYDVKM. In DNA form, the CDR3 reads TGTGCCAGCAGGGTCTTACCGGGACAGGGGATCTATGGCTACACCTTC. Protein sequence: CASRVLPGQGIYGYTF.

Worth noting for this clone: Different DNA sequences within this sample yield the same CDR3. The chain has TRBV27 and TRBJ2-1; D gene uncertain. Between the trimmed V and J ends, which lost 3 bases and 7 bases, there was a span of 4 bases. The CDR3 runs to 11 residues. Germline loops: CDR1 MNHEY, CDR2 SMNVEV (reference sequence). The CDR3 sequence: CASSLYNEQFF. CDR3 nucleotides: TGTGCCAGCAGTTTGTATAATGAGCAGTTCTTC.

The V gene is TRBV28, the J gene TRBJ2-7; D uncertain. CDR3 size: 11 residues. Per germline, CDR1 MDHEN and CDR2 SYDVKM. V was cut by 6 bases and J by 3 bases, with 6 bases left in between. The CDR3 sequence is CASSLFYEQYF. The CDR3, as DNA: TGTGCCAGCAGCCTGTTCTACGAGCAGTACTTC.

The rearrangement joins TRBV7-9 to TRBJ2-7, with TRBD1 matching over 9 bases. The trim removed 5 bases at V and 5 bases at J, leaving 10 bases unmatched. In germline, CDR1 is SEHNR, CDR2 FQNEAQ (reference sequence). CDR3 size: 15 residues. CDR3 protein: CASSHGVGQGNEQYF. DNA of the CDR3: TGTGCCAGCAGCCACGGGGTGGGACAGGGCAACGAGCAGTACTTC.

The rearrangement links TRBV9 to TRBJ2-1, with 9 bases aligning to TRBD1. V lost 0 bases and J lost 3; bases outside the gene matches: 4. This CDR3 is 16 amino acids long. Germline V gene data show CDR1 as SGDLS and CDR2 as YYNGEE. The CDR3 is CASSVGGQGDYNEQFF. The CDR3 coding sequence is TGTGCCAGCAGCGTAGGGGGACAGGGTGACTACAATGAGCAGTTCTTC.

The chain has TRBV28 and TRBJ2-1, with D unresolved. CDR3 length: 13 amino acids. Germline CDR1 is MDHEN and CDR2 is SYDVKM. V was pared by 6 bases and J by 7 bases, with 13 bases between. This chain's CDR3 is CASSPVLTNEQFF. The CDR3 nucleotides read TGTGCCAGCAGCCCCGTCCTTACGAATGAGCAGTTCTTC.

The chain couples TRBV7-9 to TRBJ2-1; 12 bases fit TRBD2. Germline V lookup: CDR1 SEHNR, CDR2 FQNEAQ (reference sequence). V lost 2 bases and J lost 6; bases outside the gene matches: 11. CDR3 length: 18 residues. The CDR3 bases are TGTGCCAGCAGCTTAACCCTAGCGGGAGGGCCCCAAGGCAATGAGCAGTTCTTC. Its translation is CASSLTLAGGPQGNEQFF.

The V and J genes are TRBV7-9 and TRBJ2-1; tentative D call: TRBD2 (6 bases). The CDR3 extends over 14 amino acids. V dropped 4 bases and J dropped 8 bases, with 15 bases sitting between them. The germline CDR1 and CDR2 sequences are SEHNR and FQNEAQ (reference sequence). The CDR3 DNA reads TGTGCCAGCAGCTCGGGGGTGGTCACGGATGAGCAGTTCTTC. This encodes CASSSGVVTDEQFF.

V gene TRBV11-2 combines with J gene TRBJ2-1; TRBD1 aligns across 10 bases. Unmatched junction bases numbered 8, after V lost 5 bases and J lost 7 bases. In germline, CDR1 is SGHAT, CDR2 FQNNGV. The CDR3 is 15 amino acids. CDR3 nucleotide sequence: TGTGCCAGCAGCCCATGGGGACAGGGGATTAATGAGCAGTTCTTC. It specifies CASSPWGQGINEQFF.

This clone has a single count. The chain couples TRBV7-9 to TRBJ2-7; 7 bases are a match to TRBD2. The CDR3 consists of 15 residues. Germline-derived CDR1 and CDR2 are SEHNR and FQNEAQ (reference sequence). With V trimmed by 1 base and J by 1 base, 4 bases remained unmatched. The CDR3 DNA is TGTGCCAGCAGCTTAGGCGCGGGGGAATCCTACGAGCAGTACTTC. Translating gives CASSLGAGESYEQYF.

The genes are TRBV28 and TRBJ1-5, with a possible D match to TRBD1 (6 bases). This CDR3 has 13 amino acids. Germline V CDR1 and CDR2: MDHEN, SYDVKM. V lost 3 bases and J 7 bases, leaving 10 bases between the germline ends. CDR3 DNA sequence: TGTGCCAGCAGTTTCGGTAGGGGGCAGCCCCAGCATTTT. It specifies CASSFGRGQPQHF.

The rearrangement joins TRBV11-2 to TRBJ2-7; no reliable D call. The V gene lost 5 bases and the J gene lost 6 bases, with 11 bases spanning the gap. The CDR3 length is 12 residues. Germline V gene data show CDR1 as SGHAT and CDR2 as FQNNGV. As DNA, the CDR3 is TGTGCCAGCAGCCATCGGGCCGTCGAGCAGTACTTC. Translating it yields CASSHRAVEQYF.

This chain connects TRBV7-2 to TRBJ2-1, with 9 bases identical to TRBD2. Trimming at V came to 1 base and at J to 10 bases, leaving 5 bases not matched to a gene. In germline, CDR1 is SGHTA, CDR2 FQGNSA. The CDR3 runs 14 residues. The CDR3 region has the DNA TGTGCCAGCAGCTTAGGCGGGAGGGCCAGCGAGCAGTTCTTC. Amino acid sequence: CASSLGGRASEQFF.

The V gene is TRBV6-5, the J gene TRBJ2-2, with D perhaps given as TRBD1 or TRBD2 (5 bases each). The CDR3 sequence is 15 residues long. Germline CDR1 is MNHEY and CDR2 is SVGAGI. V was trimmed by 7 bases and J by 2 bases, leaving 14 bases between them. CDR3 bases: TGTGCCAGCACCCCGCAGAGGGGAAACACCGGGGAGCTGTTTTTT. It is translated as CASTPQRGNTGELFF.

This rearrangement joins TRBV7-8 to TRBJ2-3; TRBD1 aligns across 9 bases. V was pared by 3 bases and J by 6 bases, with 7 bases of the junction left unmatched. The germline V gene has CDR1 SGHVS and CDR2 FQNEAQ. This CDR3 region has 15 residues. The CDR3 bases are TGTGCCAGCAGCTTCACAGGGGGCGTTTCCGATACGCAGTATTTT. Amino acid sequence: CASSFTGGVSDTQYF.

The genes are TRBV7-9 and TRBJ2-1; no definite D call. The germline V and J ends were trimmed by 5 bases and 7 bases, with 3 bases remaining between them. CDR1 and CDR2 from the germline V gene are SEHNR and FQNEAQ (reference sequence). The CDR3 is made up of 10 amino acids. The CDR3 spells CASSDNEQFF. CDR3 nucleotides: TGTGCCAGCAGCGATAATGAGCAGTTCTTC.

This rearrangement joins TRBV10-2 to TRBJ2-3, with D perhaps TRBD2 (5 bases). This CDR3 region has 14 residues. Deletions cut 7 bases from V and 0 bases from J, with 11 bases between. Per the germline V gene, CDR1 is WSHSY and CDR2 is SAAADI. CDR3 in DNA: TGCGCCAGCACCCTAGCAGCTAGCACAGATACGCAGTATTTT. This gives the protein CASTLAASTDTQYF.